This T cell receptor (beta chain) is drawn from a study of shared clonotypes between healthy human individuals. A word on this clone: Its antigen is undetermined.

Data came from immunoSEQ multiplex PCR; TCRdb stores just in-frame clones and leaves some out. The table records roughly 680,000 clones, over 55% of them present only once. Broader study findings: Relative to clonotypes present in all four donors, those not shared had lower generation probabilities.

The donors, healthy adults who were HIV-negative, had experienced no recent acute infections or vaccinations. Trimming pared 5 bases from V and 12 bases from J, leaving 20 bases between. Germline values: CDR1 SGHVS, CDR2 FQNEAQ. CDR3 size: 14 residues. Material: memory CD4+ T cells sorted from blood. Subset specified: CD45RA-negative fraction. The sequence was obtained from a woman in her twenties or thirties in good health. The chain employs TRBV7-8 and TRBJ2-1, with TRBD2 as a possible D gene (5 bases). This chain's CDR3 is CASSTSALAQRQFF. CDR3 DNA sequence: TGTGCCAGCAGCACCTCGGCCTTAGCGCAAAGGCAGTTCTTC.